The T cell receptor (beta chain) under discussion was sequenced for a study of PD-L1 blockade in urothelial cancer. Overall study context: Prior regimens of chemotherapy numbered 0 to 3 per patient. The researchers analyzed blood 3 weeks (second dose) and 6 weeks after treatment start. Blood-derived samples held a median approximately 150,000 T cells.

Germline V lookup: CDR1 SGHNT, CDR2 YYREEE (reference sequence). This CDR3 spans 16 amino acids. The trim removed 7 bases at V and 1 base at J, leaving 9 bases unmatched. This clone was counted a single time. No antigen is known for it. The protocol was immunoSEQ multiplex PCR, while the TCRdb copy is restricted to in-frame clones and leaves out a portion. The profile covers some 41,000 clones, with more than 70% appearing a single time and roughly 14% taken by the ten largest. Notes on the study in general: Below-median pretreatment blood TCR clonality was associated with improved progression-free and overall survival.

This chain links TRBV5-4 with TRBJ2-5, with 11 nucleotides matching TRBD2. Sequences were derived from PBMCs, sampled around atezolizumab (anti-PD-L1) treatment. This sequence originates from an older woman with urothelial cancer. This chain's CDR3 is CASHVAGGRFQETQYF. Written as DNA, the CDR3 is TGTGCCAGCCACGTAGCGGGGGGGAGGTTCCAAGAGACCCAGTACTTC. Combining the CDR3 with reference TRBV5-4 and TRBJ2-5 gives the whole variable domain ETGVTQSPTHLIKTRGQQVTLRCSSQSGHNTVSWYQQALGQGPQFIFQYYREEENGRGNFPPRFSGLQFPNYSSELNVNALELDDSALYLCASHVAGGRFQETQYFGPGTRLLVL.